This T cell receptor (beta chain) was recovered during a study of Ad26.COV2.S vaccination and SARS-CoV-2 variants. Study-wide points: It is possible that the TCR breadth and depth analyses underestimated the total T cell responses. It was found that vaccine and placebo recipients had similar non-spike TCR breadth. Once vaccination had occurred, spike-specific CD8+ and CD4+ T cell responses reportedly showed substantial breadth. Participants in the vaccine arm had higher spike-specific TCR breadth; placebo recipients had lower.

This clone was seen only a few times. As yet, its antigen is unknown. Germline assignment: CDR1 SEHNR and CDR2 FQNEAQ (reference sequence). The CDR3 has 16 amino acids. V lost 1 base, J lost 1 base, and 13 bases lay in between. The treatment is: around 19 received Ad26.COV2.S at low or high dose, single or two shots; 5 received placebo; per-sample allocation not given. All samples were drawn on day 63, counting from the first vaccine or placebo injection. Profiling relied on immunoSEQ multiplex PCR, and the TCRdb table lists in-frame clones only, not all of them. The sample lists 350,000 to 500,000 clones, roughly 88% occurring once.

The source material was peripheral blood, sampled in a trial of Ad26.COV2.S vaccine versus placebo. The chain links TRBV7-9 to TRBJ2-5, with D perhaps TRBD1 (5 bases). This receptor was obtained from a person between 18 and 65 years old who received the Ad26.COV2.S COVID-19 vaccine or a placebo. The CDR3: CASSLVHWGGQETQYF. CDR3 in DNA: TGTGCCAGCAGCTTAGTTCATTGGGGCGGCCAAGAGACCCAGTACTTC.